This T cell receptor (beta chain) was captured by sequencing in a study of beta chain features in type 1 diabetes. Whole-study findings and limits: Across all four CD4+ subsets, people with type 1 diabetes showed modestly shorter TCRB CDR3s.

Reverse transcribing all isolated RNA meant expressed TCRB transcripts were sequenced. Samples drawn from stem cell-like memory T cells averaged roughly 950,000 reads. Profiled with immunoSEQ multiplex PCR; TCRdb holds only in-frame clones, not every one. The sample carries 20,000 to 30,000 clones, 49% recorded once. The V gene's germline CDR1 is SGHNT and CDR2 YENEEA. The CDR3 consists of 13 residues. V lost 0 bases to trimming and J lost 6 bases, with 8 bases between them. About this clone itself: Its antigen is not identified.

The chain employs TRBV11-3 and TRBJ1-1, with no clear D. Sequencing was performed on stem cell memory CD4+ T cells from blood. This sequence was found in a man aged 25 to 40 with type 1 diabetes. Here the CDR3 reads CASSLDVLSEAFF. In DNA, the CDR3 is TGTGCCAGCAGCTTAGATGTCCTATCTGAAGCTTTCTTT.